The next 6 T cell receptor beta chains were all read from a single sample in a study of T cell changes during pregnancy in multiple sclerosis. Produced via immunoSEQ multiplex PCR; TCRdb's table is partial and in-frame only. The sample lists some 47,000 clones; around nine tenths were seen once. The sequencing used peripheral blood, collected in the first trimester of pregnancy. The receptors come from a female donor with multiple sclerosis, enrolled in a pregnancy study.

The sample holds a few counts of this clone. The rearrangement uses TRBV2 and TRBJ1-6; TRBD1 is a possible D gene (5 bases). V lost 6 bases and J 0 bases, leaving 12 bases between the germline ends. The CDR3 is 16 amino acids. Germline V gene lookup returns CDR1 SNHLY and CDR2 FYNNEI. The DNA of the CDR3 is TGTGCCAGCAGAGGGGAGGGGAGCTCCTATAATTCACCCCTCCACTTT. Translating it yields CASRGEGSSYNSPLHF.

This chain joins TRBV30 and TRBJ1-1, with unresolved D. The CDR3 length is 13 residues. Germline V gives CDR1 GTSNPN, CDR2 SVGIG (reference sequence). V was shortened by 3 bases and J by 1 base, with 9 bases between the two germline ends. The CDR3 loop is CAWSLLSNTEAFF. CDR3 bases: TGTGCCTGGAGCCTTCTTTCGAACACTGAAGCTTTCTTT.

This rearrangement joins TRBV5-1 to TRBJ1-1; a possible D gene is TRBD1 (6 bases). Germline CDR1 and CDR2: SGHRS and YFSETQ. This CDR3 has 13 residues. V lost 4 bases and J 7 bases, leaving 14 bases between the germline ends. For the CDR3, the DNA is TGCGCCAGCAGCCGGACGGACAGTTATGAAGCTTTCTTT. It is translated as CASSRTDSYEAFF. Using reference TRBV5-1 and TRBJ1-1 for the parts outside the CDR3, the full variable domain is KAGVTQTPRYLIKTRGQQVTLSCSPISGHRSVSWYQQTPGQGLQFLFEYFSETQRNKGNFPGRFSGRQFSNSRSEMNVSTLELGDSALYLCASSRTDSYEAFFGQGTRLTVV.

The V gene is TRBV5-4, the J gene TRBJ1-1; TRBD1 is a possible D gene (6 bases). This CDR3 comprises 14 residues. Per the germline V gene, CDR1 is SGHNT and CDR2 is YYREEE (reference sequence). V was cut by 3 bases and J by 1 base, with 10 bases left in between. The CDR3 region has the DNA TGTGCCAGCAGCTGGACAGTTCAGAACACTGAAGCTTTCTTT. The encoded protein is CASSWTVQNTEAFF. The full variable domain, in which reference TRBV5-4 and TRBJ1-1 provide the parts outside the CDR3, is ETGVTQSPTHLIKTRGQQVTLRCSSQSGHNTVSWYQQALGQGPQFIFQYYREEENGRGNFPPRFSGLQFPNYSSELNVNALELDDSALYLCASSWTVQNTEAFFGQGTRLTVV.

The chain couples TRBV30 to TRBJ2-7; 7 bases agree with TRBD1. Trimming took 2 bases from V and 2 from J; bases not matched to a gene: 12. The CDR3 runs to 16 residues. CDR1 GTSNPN and CDR2 SVGIG come from the germline V gene (reference sequence). Here the CDR3 reads CAWSNDLNTGAYEQYF. For the CDR3, the DNA is TGTGCCTGGAGTAACGACCTAAACACAGGGGCCTACGAGCAGTACTTC.

This CDR3 reads CACGQGTSGNTIYF. The CDR3 DNA follows: TGCGCCTGCGGACAGGGGACCTCTGGAAACACCATATATTTT. The chain is built from TRBV10-2 and TRBJ1-3; the match to TRBD1 covers 9 bases. CDR1 is WSHSY, CDR2 SAAADI, per germline. This CDR3 region has 14 residues. Trimming took 11 bases from V and 0 from J; bases not matched to a gene: 5.